The 17 T cell receptor beta chains below come from one sample, sequenced in a study of shared clonotypes between healthy human individuals. TCRdb keeps only in-frame clones here, not all; method: immunoSEQ multiplex PCR. The table includes some 1,100,000 clones, around three quarters detected once. Sequencing input: memory CD4+ T cells from PBMCs. Subset specified: CD45RA-negative fraction. These TCRs come from a young man in good health. Some clones in this sample may be carry-over from other donors' samples.

The CDR3 DNA is TGCGCCAGCAGCCAAGGATTCATGAATAGGGACCTCATCCGGGGGAACACTGAAGCTTTCTTT. Translation: CASSQGFMNRDLIRGNTEAFF. The J gene is TRBJ1-1, the V gene TRBV4-3; TRBD1 might be the D (5 bases). V lost 1 base and J lost 1, with 28 bases in between. This CDR3 spans 21 amino acids. Germline values: CDR1 LGHNA, CDR2 YSLEER.

As for this clone: A much larger clone sits a single nucleotide away, making a read error possible. Additional DNA sequences in this sample encode the identical CDR3. The chain joins TRBV2 to TRBJ2-7; D not certain. V was trimmed by 5 bases and J by 3 bases, leaving 5 bases between them. The CDR3 contains 11 residues. Germline V gene sequence: CDR1 SNHLY, CDR2 FYNNEI. The CDR3 bases are TGTGCCAGCAGTCCTTACTACGAGCAGTACTTC. It specifies CASSPYYEQYF.

The chain joins TRBV5-1 to TRBJ1-4; no reliable D call. Germline V gene sequence: CDR1 SGHRS, CDR2 YFSETQ. The germline V and J ends were trimmed by 5 bases and 0 bases, with 8 bases remaining between them. The CDR3 runs to 14 residues. In nucleotides, the CDR3 is TGCGCCAGCAGTTCGTCAGCAACTAATGAAAAACTGTTTTTT. Residues: CASSSSATNEKLFF.

The chain carries TRBV6-5 and TRBJ2-2; tentatively, D is TRBD1 (6 bases). Germline-derived CDR1 and CDR2 are MNHEY and SVGAGI. The CDR3 totals 14 residues. The V end lost 4 bases, the J end lost 4 bases, and 10 bases lay between the germline ends. The CDR3 region has the DNA TGTGCCAGCAGTTCCCCGGACAGCACCGGGGAGCTGTTTTTT. Encoded protein: CASSSPDSTGELFF.

This rearrangement joins TRBV29-1 to TRBJ2-5, with 7 nucleotides matching TRBD2. Trimming took 3 bases from V and 5 from J; bases not matched to a gene: 6. The CDR3 contains 13 residues. Germline loops: CDR1 SQVTM, CDR2 ANQGSEA. CDR3 sequence: CSVEGLGGETQYF. The CDR3 nucleotides read TGCAGCGTTGAGGGTCTCGGGGGGGAGACCCAGTACTTC.

This chain links TRBV6-5 with TRBJ2-7; D gene uncertain. This CDR3 has 14 residues. Trimming took off 2 bases at V and 4 bases at J, with 12 bases between the two ends. From germline, CDR1 is MNHEY and CDR2 SVGAGI. CDR3 residues: CASSYSVHGYEQYF. CDR3 sequence (DNA): TGTGCCAGCAGTTACAGTGTCCACGGTTACGAGCAGTACTTC.

The chain carries TRBV5-1 and TRBJ1-2, with 8 positions matching TRBD1. In germline, CDR1 is SGHRS, CDR2 YFSETQ. This CDR3 comprises 14 residues. The ends lost 3 bases at V and 8 bases at J; junction bases unmatched: 9. The CDR3 is CASSSGQETGGYTF. The CDR3 DNA is TGCGCCAGCAGCTCGGGACAGGAGACCGGAGGCTACACCTTC.

This rearrangement joins TRBV15 to TRBJ1-4, with a weak D call TRBD1 (6 bases). This CDR3 is 14 amino acids long. V was shortened by 1 base and J by 11 bases, with 14 bases between the two germline ends. Germline V CDR1 and CDR2: LNHNV, YYDKDF (reference sequence). CDR3 DNA: TGTGCCACCAGCAGAGTCTTAGATACAGGGAAACTGTTTTTT. It codes for CATSRVLDTGKLFF. The full variable domain, in which reference TRBV15 and TRBJ1-4 provide the parts outside the CDR3, is DAMVIQNPRYQVTQFGKPVTLSCSQTLNHNVMYWYQQKSSQAPKLLFHYYDKDFNNEADTPDNFQSRRPNTSFCFLDIRSPGLGDTAMYLCATSRVLDTGKLFFGSGTQLSVL.

V usage is TRBV9 and J usage is TRBJ2-2; 8 nucleotides line up with TRBD1. This CDR3 has 16 residues. Unmatched junction bases numbered 6, after V lost 2 bases and J lost 3 bases. Germline V gene sequence: CDR1 SGDLS, CDR2 YYNGEE. The CDR3 reads CASSVSGGRDTGELFF. CDR3 DNA: TGTGCCAGCAGCGTTTCAGGGGGCCGGGACACCGGGGAGCTGTTTTTT.

The chain couples TRBV30 to TRBJ1-2, with 7 bases fitting TRBD1. Germline assignment: CDR1 GTSNPN and CDR2 SVGIG (reference sequence). With V trimmed by 5 bases and J by 8 bases, 8 bases remained unmatched. This CDR3 has 12 amino acids. The CDR3: CAWEQGREGYTF. DNA of the CDR3: TGTGCCTGGGAACAGGGGCGAGAGGGCTACACCTTC.

Regarding this clone: One base away lies a much larger clone, so this may be a sequencing read error. The V and J genes are TRBV7-7 and TRBJ2-2; D unclear. This CDR3 contains 12 residues. Germline loops: CDR1 SSHAT, CDR2 FNYEAQ (reference sequence). With 1 base removed from V and 6 bases from J, the gap between germline ends came to 3 bases. CDR3 nucleotide sequence: TGTGCCAGCAGCTTAGACGCCGGGGAGCTGTTTTTT. This translates into CASSLDAGELFF.

The rearrangement links TRBV7-6 to TRBJ2-2, with 14 bases lining up with TRBD2. The junction had 12 bases not matched to a gene; V was cut back by 5 bases and J by 4 bases. CDR3 length equals 19 residues. Germline loops: CDR1 SGHVS, CDR2 FNYEAQ. This CDR3 reads CASSPVGTSGSSGTGELFF. CDR3 DNA: TGTGCCAGCAGCCCTGTGGGGACTAGCGGGAGTAGCGGCACCGGGGAGCTGTTTTTT.

The J gene is TRBJ1-5, the V gene TRBV27; no definite D call. CDR1 is MNHEY and CDR2 is SMNVEV in the germline V gene (reference sequence). The ends were cut back, 8 bases at V and 0 bases at J, with 11 bases in the middle. The CDR3 runs 14 residues. The CDR3 loop reads CASSSPPSNQPQHF. CDR3 in DNA: TGTGCCAGCTCCTCTCCCCCTAGCAATCAGCCCCAGCATTTT.

The V and J genes are TRBV20-1 and TRBJ2-3, with TRBD2 matching 7 bases. The CDR3 length is 11 residues. CDR1 is DFQATT and CDR2 is SNEGSKA in the germline V gene (reference sequence). The V gene end was trimmed by 4 bases and the J gene end by 6 bases; junction bases not matched to a gene: 1. The CDR3 here is CSAMGGDTQYF. DNA for the CDR3: TGCAGTGCTATGGGGGGGGATACGCAGTATTTT.

This chain connects TRBV5-1 to TRBJ2-7; possibly TRBD2 for D (6 bases). Germline assignment: CDR1 SGHRS and CDR2 YFSETQ. V was shortened by 4 bases and J by 1 base, with 18 bases between the two germline ends. The CDR3 runs to 16 residues. CDR3 sequence (DNA): TGCGCCAGCAGCCTCCCCCTTGGGGGGACTTCCTACGAGCAGTACTTC. This sequence encodes CASSLPLGGTSYEQYF.

The J gene is TRBJ1-2, the V gene TRBV28; D might be TRBD1 (6 bases). Between the trimmed V and J ends, which lost 9 bases and 1 base, there was a span of 12 bases. Germline V gene lookup returns CDR1 MDHEN and CDR2 SYDVKM. This CDR3 region has 13 residues. CDR3 residues: CARTRTVNYGYTF. In DNA, the CDR3 is TGTGCCAGGACCAGGACAGTTAACTATGGCTACACCTTC.

The V and J genes are TRBV27 and TRBJ2-3; D is possibly TRBD2 (6 bases). This CDR3 is 18 amino acids long. V gave up 5 bases and J gave up 4 bases, with 25 bases separating them. Germline CDR1 MNHEY, CDR2 SMNVEV (reference sequence). Written as DNA, the CDR3 is TGTGCCAGCAGTGCCCGACCAGCCCGGGCTCGGGAGCCAGATACGCAGTATTTT. Translated: CASSARPARAREPDTQYF.